What follows describes a single T cell receptor beta chain. Data came from immunoSEQ multiplex PCR; TCRdb stores just in-frame clones and leaves some out. There are tens of thousands of clones in the sample; roughly nine tenths occur only once, and around 2.5% lies in the top ten. These data are taken from a study of OX40 agonist ivuxolimab in advanced cancers. Trimming removed 4 bases from V and 2 bases from J; junction bases left unmatched: 6. The CDR3 is 16 amino acids. From germline, CDR1 is SGHTA and CDR2 FQGNSA. This sequence was found in an adult with an advanced solid tumor such as melanoma, head and neck, liver or kidney cancer. Sequences were derived from CD4+ or CD8+ T cells sorted from blood, sampled in a trial of the OX40 agonist ivuxolimab. J is TRBJ1-5 and V is TRBV7-2; 9 positions agree with TRBD1. CDR3 sequence reads: CASSSLGDRGNQPQHF. Here the CDR3 DNA reads TGTGCCAGCAGCTCCTTGGGGGACAGGGGCAATCAGCCCCAGCATTTT.